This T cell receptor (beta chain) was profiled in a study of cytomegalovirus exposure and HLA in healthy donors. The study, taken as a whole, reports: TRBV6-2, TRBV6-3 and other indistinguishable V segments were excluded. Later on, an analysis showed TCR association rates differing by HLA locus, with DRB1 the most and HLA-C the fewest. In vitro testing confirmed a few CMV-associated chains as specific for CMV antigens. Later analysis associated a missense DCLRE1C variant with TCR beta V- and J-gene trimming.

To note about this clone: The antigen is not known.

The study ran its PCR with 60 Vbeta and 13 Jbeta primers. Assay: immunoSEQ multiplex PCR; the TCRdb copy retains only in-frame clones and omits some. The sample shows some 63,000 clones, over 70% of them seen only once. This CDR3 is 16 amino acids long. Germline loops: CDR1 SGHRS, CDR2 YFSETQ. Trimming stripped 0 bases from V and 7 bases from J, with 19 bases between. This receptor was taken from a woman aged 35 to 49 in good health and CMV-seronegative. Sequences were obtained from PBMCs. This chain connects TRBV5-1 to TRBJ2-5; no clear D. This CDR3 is CASSLDGYRSGGTQYF. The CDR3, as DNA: TGCGCCAGCAGCTTGGACGGCTACCGATCAGGTGGGACCCAGTACTTC.